A single sample is the source of the 25 T cell receptor beta chains below, sequenced in a study of T cells after yellow fever vaccination. TCRdb independently ran MiXCR on the 5' RACE reads; one entry per CDR3 protein. Here the sample spans approximately 300,000 distinct CDR3 sequences, roughly 6.8% being singletons. The sample was PBMCs, taken around 45 days after the first yellow fever vaccination. The receptors originated from a man between 18 and 29 years old who received the YFV17D yellow fever vaccine.

This chain uses TRBV5-1 with TRBJ2-2; weak D call: TRBD2 (5 bases). V lost 5 bases and J lost 0, with 11 bases in between. Germline CDR1 reads SGHRS; CDR2 reads YFSETQ. CDR3 length: 15 amino acids. The CDR3 region has the DNA TGCGCCAGCAGTTACGGGAAATCGAACACCGGGGAGCTGTTTTTT. The encoded protein is CASSYGKSNTGELFF.

This clonotype was found many times. The chain recombines TRBV2 with TRBJ1-2, with 8 bases aligning to TRBD1. V lost 4 bases, J lost 13 bases, and 11 bases stayed unmatched. The CDR3 is 13 residues long. Germline assignment: CDR1 SNHLY and CDR2 FYNNEI. DNA for the CDR3: TGTGCCAGCAGTGGGGAGACAGGGGCGACTCTCACCTTC. This gives the protein CASSGETGATLTF.

This clonotype was seen many times. The gene calls are TRBV10-3 and TRBJ1-1; perhaps TRBD1 as D (5 bases). CDR1 ENHRY and CDR2 SYGVKD come from the germline V gene. Trimming pared 10 bases from V and 1 base from J, leaving 7 bases between. The CDR3 spans 11 residues. This CDR3 reads CASQGNTEAFF. The DNA for the CDR3 is TGTGCCAGCCAGGGGAACACTGAAGCTTTCTTT.

This clonotype was seen a handful of times. The chain recombines TRBV5-8 with TRBJ1-4; 7 bases are shared with TRBD1. Germline V lookup: CDR1 SGHTS, CDR2 YDEGEE. V was clipped by 4 bases and J by 11 bases; unmatched bases: 11. This CDR3 has 14 amino acids. CDR3 DNA sequence: TGTGCCAGCAGCCTAGGGACAGTTCATGGGAAACTGTTTTTT. This codes for CASSLGTVHGKLFF.

The chain employs TRBV7-9 and TRBJ2-3; possibly TRBD1 for D (6 bases). Looked up from germline, CDR1 is SEHNR and CDR2 is FQNEAQ (reference sequence). V lost 5 bases, J lost 2 bases, and 14 bases lay in between. The CDR3 length is 15 residues. The DNA of the CDR3 is TGTGCCAGCAGCCCACCGGGACAAAACACAGATACGCAGTATTTT. Protein sequence: CASSPPGQNTDTQYF.

This clonotype showed up just a few times. DNA for the CDR3: TGCGCCAGCAGCCAAGATCCGGGGGACAGGTCAAACTATGGCTACACCTTC. Translation: CASSQDPGDRSNYGYTF. V is TRBV4-1 and J is TRBJ1-2; 8 bases agree with TRBD1. Germline lookup yields CDR1 MGHRA and CDR2 YSYEKL. Losses at the gene ends were 0 bases for V and 2 bases for J; bases not matched to a gene: 8. The CDR3 extends over 17 amino acids.

The table lists this clonotype with a few counts. The rearrangement joins TRBV4-2 to TRBJ2-3, with 8 nucleotides matching TRBD2. CDR3 size: 18 residues. V lost 1 base to trimming and J lost 0 bases; unmatched junction nucleotides: 9. The V gene's germline CDR1 is LGHNA and CDR2 YNFKEQ. The CDR3, as DNA: TGTGCCAGCAGCCAAGGGCCGCCTAGCGGGCGAAGCACAGATACGCAGTATTTT. Its protein product is CASSQGPPSGRSTDTQYF.

This clonotype was detected only a few times. V is TRBV5-1 and J is TRBJ2-7; D unresolved. Germline assignment: CDR1 SGHRS and CDR2 YFSETQ. The V gene lost 4 bases and the J gene lost 4 bases, with 12 bases spanning the gap. The CDR3 loop spans 13 amino acids. The CDR3 is CASSVLLGYEQYF. The CDR3 region has the DNA TGCGCCAGCAGCGTACTCCTGGGTTACGAGCAGTACTTC.

This clonotype was recorded many times. This rearrangement joins TRBV5-1 to TRBJ1-4; perhaps TRBD1 as D (6 bases). Between the trimmed V and J ends, which lost 7 bases and 11 bases, there was a span of 18 bases. Germline V gene lookup returns CDR1 SGHRS and CDR2 YFSETQ. The CDR3 is made up of 13 amino acids. The CDR3 sequence is CASGRDNTDKLFF. DNA of the CDR3: TGCGCCAGCGGTCGGGACAACACCGATAAACTGTTTTTT.

This clonotype was detected only a few times. The V gene is TRBV7-9, the J gene TRBJ1-2; TRBD1 matches 7 bases. This CDR3 contains 17 residues. V was pared by 5 bases and J by 0 bases, with 12 bases of the junction left unmatched. Per germline, CDR1 SEHNR and CDR2 FQNEAQ (reference sequence). The CDR3 loop is CASSPAQGGLSNYGYTF. The DNA for the CDR3 is TGTGCCAGCAGCCCCGCCCAGGGGGGCCTATCTAACTATGGCTACACCTTC.

This clonotype has a count of ten or more. This chain joins TRBV20-1 and TRBJ1-1; possibly TRBD1 for D (5 bases). The CDR3 spans 15 residues. The V and J ends lost 2 bases and 5 bases respectively, with 18 bases between them. Germline V lookup: CDR1 DFQATT, CDR2 SNEGSKA (reference sequence). The CDR3 here is CSARKLPGPGTEAFF. The CDR3 nucleotides are TGCAGTGCTAGAAAATTACCGGGGCCCGGGACTGAAGCTTTCTTT.

As concerns this clonotype: One end of the junction does not line up with germline, which may come from a read error. This chain joins TRBV15 and TRBJ2-1; the D gene is possibly TRBD2 (5 bases). CDR1 and CDR2 from the germline V gene are LNHNV and YYDKDF (reference sequence). The CDR3 is 12 amino acids. The CDR3 sequence: CATSRAPEAIPF. Here the CDR3 DNA reads TGTGCCACCAGCAGAGCCCCGGAGGCTATTCCCTTC. Combining the CDR3 with reference TRBV15 and TRBJ2-1 gives the whole variable domain DAMVIQNPRYQVTQFGKPVTLSCSQTLNHNVMYWYQQKSSQAPKLLFHYYDKDFNNEADTPDNFQSRRPNTSFCFLDIRSPGLGDTAMYLCATSRAPEAIPFGPGTRLTVL.

This sequence joins TRBV7-2 and TRBJ2-5, with 10 bases aligning to TRBD2. Germline V gene data show CDR1 as SGHTA and CDR2 as FQGNSA. This CDR3 region has 15 residues. Trimming cost V 5 bases and J 4 bases; bases outside gene matches: 7. The CDR3 loop reads CASSISGGAGETQYF. CDR3 in DNA: TGTGCCAGCAGCATAAGCGGGGGGGCCGGAGAGACCCAGTACTTC.

This clonotype has only a few counts. The chain links TRBV5-1 to TRBJ1-1, with no clear D. V gave up 1 base and J gave up 7 bases, with 14 bases separating them. Germline V gene data show CDR1 as SGHRS and CDR2 as YFSETQ. CDR3 size: 14 residues. The CDR3 loop reads CASSLTTPALEAFF. CDR3 nucleotide sequence: TGCGCCAGCAGCTTGACGACACCAGCCCTTGAAGCTTTCTTT.

This clonotype was seen a few times. V and J are TRBV5-6 and TRBJ1-1; the D gene is possibly TRBD1 (5 bases). V shed 4 bases and J shed 5 bases, with 15 bases lying between them. The CDR3 spans 14 residues. CDR1 is SGHDT, CDR2 YYEEEE, per germline. The CDR3 sequence is CASSLRMGTTEAFF. CDR3 DNA: TGTGCCAGCAGCCTTCGAATGGGGACTACTGAAGCTTTCTTT.

This clonotype was detected ten times or more. The chain uses TRBV5-1 and TRBJ2-7, with unresolved D. CDR1 SGHRS and CDR2 YFSETQ come from the germline V gene. The CDR3 is made up of 14 amino acids. The V end lost 0 bases, the J end lost 5 bases, and 12 bases lay between the germline ends. The CDR3 spells CASSLEAPSNEQYF. Written as DNA, the CDR3 is TGCGCCAGCAGCTTGGAGGCTCCTTCAAACGAGCAGTACTTC.

The table lists this clonotype with a few counts. The CDR3 DNA is TGCAGTGCCACCGCAGGGTTCGATCAGCCCCAGCATTTT. Its protein is CSATAGFDQPQHF. The rearrangement joins TRBV20-1 to TRBJ1-5; perhaps TRBD1 as D (5 bases). The V gene lost 6 bases and the J gene lost 5 bases, with 14 bases spanning the gap. This CDR3 comprises 13 residues. Germline CDR1 is DFQATT and CDR2 is SNEGSKA (reference sequence).

The J gene is TRBJ2-6, the V gene TRBV7-6, with no clear D. CDR3 size: 16 residues. V was clipped by 0 bases and J by 0 bases, with 6 bases between them. CDR1 is SGHVS, CDR2 FNYEAQ, per germline. The CDR3 nucleotides read TGTGCCAGCAGCTTAGCCTTCTCCTCTGGGGCCAACGTCCTGACTTTC. It translates to CASSLAFSSGANVLTF.

This clonotype occurred a few times. This rearrangement joins TRBV12-3 or TRBV12-4 to TRBJ1-1; TRBD1 agrees at 12 bases. V lost 8 bases and J lost 4; bases outside the gene matches: 2. The CDR3 runs to 13 residues. The CDR3 spells CASPGQGATEAFF. CDR3 DNA sequence: TGTGCCAGCCCGGGACAGGGGGCCACTGAAGCTTTCTTT.

This clonotype was observed a handful of times. The rearrangement joins TRBV11-2 to TRBJ2-2; 11 positions agree with TRBD1. There are 18 residues in the CDR3. V was pared by 0 bases and J by 0 bases, with 3 bases of the junction left unmatched. CDR1 and CDR2 from the germline V gene are SGHAT and FQNNGV. The CDR3 sequence: CASSLEGQGGTNTGELFF. CDR3 sequence (DNA): TGTGCCAGCAGCTTAGAGGGACAGGGGGGTACGAACACCGGGGAGCTGTTTTTT.

This clonotype was detected only a few times. The genes are TRBV7-9 and TRBJ1-2; D gene unclear. V shed 4 bases and J shed 7 bases, with 22 bases lying between them. Germline values: CDR1 SEHNR, CDR2 FQNEAQ (reference sequence). This CDR3 contains 16 residues. The CDR3 coding sequence is TGTGCCAGCAGCTCCCCCGGGCGAACTATCCGGGGTGGCTACACCTTC. Translating gives CASSSPGRTIRGGYTF.

V gene TRBV3-1 combines with J gene TRBJ1-6; D not resolved. Trimming shortened V by 1 base and J by 9 bases, and 7 bases separated the two germline ends. The CDR3 runs to 13 residues. Germline CDR1 and CDR2: LGHDT and YNNKEL (reference sequence). The CDR3 is CASSQVISSPLHF. The CDR3 DNA reads as TGTGCCAGCAGCCAAGTAATAAGTTCACCCCTCCACTTT.

In the case of this clonotype: Germline is not matched at one junction end, which may reflect a read error. This chain links TRBV12-3 or TRBV12-4 with TRBJ2-4, with 7 nucleotides matching TRBD1. The CDR3 sequence is 15 residues long. The CDR3 here is CASRAPGTALNTQYF. The CDR3 coding sequence is TGTGCCAGCAGAGCCCCCGGGACAGCACTAAACACTCAGTACTTC.

This clonotype has only a few counts. V is TRBV3-1 and J is TRBJ2-5, with TRBD2 as a possible D gene (6 bases). Germline assignment: CDR1 LGHDT and CDR2 YNNKEL (reference sequence). The germline V and J ends were trimmed by 0 bases and 4 bases, with 9 bases remaining between them. This CDR3 contains 14 residues. The CDR3 DNA reads TGTGCCAGCAGCCAAGACGACGGGGGAGAGACCCAGTACTTC. Protein: CASSQDDGGETQYF.

The table lists this clonotype with many counts. The chain joins TRBV20-1 to TRBJ2-3, with D tentatively TRBD2 (7 bases). Germline lookup yields CDR1 DFQATT and CDR2 SNEGSKA (reference sequence). Trimming left V 1 base short and J 1 base short, with 15 bases between. The CDR3 is made up of 16 amino acids. CDR3 in amino acids: CSARARGGFRTDTQYF. The CDR3 DNA reads TGCAGTGCTAGAGCGAGGGGGGGCTTTCGCACAGATACGCAGTATTTT.